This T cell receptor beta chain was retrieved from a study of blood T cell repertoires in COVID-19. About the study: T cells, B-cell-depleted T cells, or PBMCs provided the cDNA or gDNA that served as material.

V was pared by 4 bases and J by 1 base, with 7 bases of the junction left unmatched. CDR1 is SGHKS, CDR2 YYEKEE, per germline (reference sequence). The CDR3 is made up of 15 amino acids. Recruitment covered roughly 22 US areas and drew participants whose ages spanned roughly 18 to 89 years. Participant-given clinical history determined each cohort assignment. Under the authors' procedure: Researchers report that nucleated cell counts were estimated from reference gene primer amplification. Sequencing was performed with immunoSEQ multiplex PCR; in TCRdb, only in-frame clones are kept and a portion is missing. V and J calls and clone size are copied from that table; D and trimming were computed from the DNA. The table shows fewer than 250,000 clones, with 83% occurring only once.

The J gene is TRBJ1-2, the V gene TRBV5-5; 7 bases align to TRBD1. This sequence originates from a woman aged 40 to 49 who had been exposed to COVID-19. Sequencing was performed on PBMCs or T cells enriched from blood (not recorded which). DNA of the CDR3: TGTGCCAGCAGCATACAGGGGTCGCTTAACTATGGCTACACCTTC. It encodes CASSIQGSLNYGYTF.